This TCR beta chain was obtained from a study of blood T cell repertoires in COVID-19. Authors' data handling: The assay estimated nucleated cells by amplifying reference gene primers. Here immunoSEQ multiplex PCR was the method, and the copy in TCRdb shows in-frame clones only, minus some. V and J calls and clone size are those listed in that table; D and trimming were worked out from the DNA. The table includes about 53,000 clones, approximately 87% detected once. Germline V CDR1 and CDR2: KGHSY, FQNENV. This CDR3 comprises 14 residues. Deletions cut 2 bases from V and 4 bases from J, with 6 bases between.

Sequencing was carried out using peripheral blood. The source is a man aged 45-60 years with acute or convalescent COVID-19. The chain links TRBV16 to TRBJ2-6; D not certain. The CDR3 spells CASSQSSGANVLTF. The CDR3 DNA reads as TGTGCCAGCAGCCAAAGCTCAGGGGCCAACGTCCTGACTTTC.